The TCR beta chain under discussion was sequenced for a study of CD8 T cells in ankylosing spondylitis. TCRdb re-called the 5' RACE reads with MiXCR, one entry per CDR3 protein. This table has approximately 110,000 distinct CDR3 sequences, 24% appearing once. Concerning this clonotype itself: What it binds is unknown.

The germline CDR1 and CDR2 sequences are MNHNS and SASEGT. V lost 7 bases and J 1 base, leaving 10 bases between the germline ends. CDR3 length: 13 amino acids. Findings of the study overall: Significantly higher representation of disease-linked clones was reported for matched ankylosing spondylitis synovial fluid. In the blood and synovial fluid of reactive arthritis, some motif variants had been previously reported.

The sequence came from a male donor with ankylosing spondylitis. Sequences were obtained from synovial fluid, either unsorted or a sorted T cell fraction (not recorded which). The rearrangement uses TRBV6-1 and TRBJ2-5; D is undetermined. CDR3 loop: CASTLDLQETQYF. For the CDR3, the DNA is TGTGCCAGCACCCTAGACCTCCAAGAGACCCAGTACTTC.